The TCR beta chain described here comes from a study of lymphopenia after photon versus proton radiotherapy. Turning to this clone: What it recognizes is unknown.

TCRdb keeps only in-frame clones here, not all; method: immunoSEQ multiplex PCR. This table has 20,000 or so clones, nearly 95% appearing once. Trimming at V came to 2 bases and at J to 5 bases, leaving 9 bases not matched to a gene. From germline, CDR1 is LNHDA and CDR2 SQIVND (reference sequence). The CDR3 has 17 residues. Study outcomes and limitations: Authors raise, but do not show, better survival with proton therapy. Photon-treated patients lost naive T cells and TCR diversity; proton-treated stayed stable. Oligoclonal CD8+ Temra expansion after nadir drove photon patients' diversity drop. Post-nadir TCR diversity decline inversely tracked overall survival among those who died.

The source material was peripheral blood, sampled from a patient treated with proton-based radiotherapy. V and J are TRBV19 and TRBJ2-2; 9 nucleotides match TRBD1. The receptor's source is a woman in her 70s with pancreatic cancer. Some clones in this sample may be carry-over from other donors' samples. The CDR3 spells CASSIIPTGGSTGELFF. The CDR3 nucleotides read TGTGCCAGTAGTATAATCCCGACAGGGGGTAGTACCGGGGAGCTGTTTTTT. Drawing the rest from reference TRBV19 and TRBJ2-2, the complete variable domain is DGGITQSPKYLFRKEGQNVTLSCEQNLNHDAMYWYRQDPGQGLRLIYYSQIVNDFQKGDIAEGYSVSREKKESFPLTVTSAQKNPTAFYLCASSIIPTGGSTGELFFGEGSRLTVL.